This T cell receptor (beta chain) emerged from a study of CD8+CD57+ T cells in acquired aplastic anemia. About the research overall: DNA per sorted CD4+ or CD8+ sample ranged roughly 0.18 to 30 ug, averaging roughly 3.2 ug.

Study-wide results and caveats: Around 27 was the count of CD8+ CDR3 sequences that patients shared with controls.

All sequencing subjects had displayed CD8+CD57+ cell expansion on flow cytometry. With no exception, the patients had severe acquired aplastic anemia. Blood was sampled before the patients had received any therapy. The V gene's germline CDR1 is SEHNR and CDR2 FQNEAQ (reference sequence). This CDR3 region has 14 residues. Genomic DNA served as template for TCR beta VDJ and CDR3 profiling. One entry per CDR3 protein, called by TCRdb with MiXCR from the reads. The sample records 150,000 to 200,000 distinct CDR3 sequences, roughly 50% being singletons. Turning to this clonotype: Its matching antigen is unknown. Compared with germline, one end of the junction differs, possibly owing to a read error.

This TCR derives from a human donor with aplastic anemia. Sequencing used sorted CD4+, CD8+, or CD8+CD57+ T cells (not recorded which) from PBMCs. The chain uses TRBV7-9 and TRBJ1-6; 9 bases line up with TRBD1. The CDR3 DNA is TGTGCCAGCGGCACACAGGGGGCCTATTCACCCCCCCACTTT. It encodes CASGTQGAYSPPHF.